The T cell receptor beta chain under discussion was sequenced for a study of T-cell reconstitution after alpha-beta-depleted transplantation in children. Preparation of the TCRbeta library was carried out with unique molecular identifiers. TCRdb ran MiXCR on the PCR reads and lists one entry per CDR3 protein. The sample carries around 360,000 distinct CDR3 sequences, around a tenth recorded once. This clonotype occurred a few times. Sequenced material: PBMCs from the stem cell graft donor, taken from the stem cell graft. The sequence derives from a human donor who donated a stem cell graft to a child with acute lymphoblastic leukemia.

CDR3 DNA: TGTGCCAGCAGCTTAGCCAACCGTCTAGCGACAAAGACCCAGTACTTC. This translates into CASSLANRLATKTQYF. The gene calls are TRBV7-8 and TRBJ2-5; tentatively, D is TRBD2 (6 bases). V lost 0 bases and J 6 bases, leaving 17 bases between the germline ends. Per germline, CDR1 SGHVS and CDR2 FQNEAQ. This CDR3 is 16 amino acids long.